This is a list of T cell receptor beta chains from one sample in a study of T cell responses to AZD1222 COVID-19 vaccine. Measured with immunoSEQ multiplex PCR; TCRdb has only the in-frame clones, and not every one. The table shows about 190,000 clones, with roughly nine tenths occurring only once. Sequenced material: peripheral blood, taken 28 days after the second dose of the MenACWY control vaccine. These receptors all stem from an adult who received the MenACWY meningococcal vaccine as a control. Both conserved end residues are part of each CDR3. A D gene is named only where the DNA matches it firmly. Clone size appears in some rows only: once, few, many, or a class for an expanded clone.

v_call,j_call,clone_size,d_call,cdr3_nt,cdr3_aa
TRBV3-1/TRBV3-2,TRBJ2-5,NA,NA,TGTGCCAGCAGCCACCAAGAGACCCAGTACTTC,CASSHQETQYF
TRBV30,TRBJ1-1,once,NA,TGTGCCTGGAGTACCACGGGACCTGGAGCTTTCTTT,CAWSTTGPGAFF
TRBV14,TRBJ1-1,NA,NA,TGTGCCAGCAGCCAGGGGGCGGGGAACACTGAAGCTTTCTTT,CASSQGAGNTEAFF
TRBV2,TRBJ1-6,NA,NA,TGTGCCAGCAGTGAACGAGGGGCGGAAAATTCACCCCTCCACTTT,CASSERGAENSPLHF
TRBV20-1,TRBJ2-5,NA,NA,TGCAGTGCTAGAGTTGTGGAGACCCAGTACTTC,CSARVVETQYF
TRBV5-1,TRBJ2-3,once,NA,TGCGCCACCCCTCGCCCGGACTCCAGCTCCACCGGTGGGGATACGCAGTATTTT,CATPRPDSSSTGGDTQYF
TRBV25-1,TRBJ2-1,once,NA,TGTGCCAGCAGTGACCCCGGGACCCCAGGGGCCCATGAGCAGTTCTTC,CASSDPGTPGAHEQFF
TRBV28,TRBJ2-7,NA,NA,TGTGCCAGCAGTTTTATTGCTGGACCTCGATACGAGCAGTACTTC,CASSFIAGPRYEQYF
TRBV5-1,TRBJ1-2,NA,TRBD1,TGCGCCAGCAGCCAAACAGGGGTCTCCGGTGGCTACACCTTC,CASSQTGVSGGYTF
TRBV28,TRBJ1-4,NA,NA,TGTGCCAGCAGTTTATTAGGGGGAGGGTCCGTAAACCCGCGGAAACTGTTTTTT,CASSLLGGGSVNPRKLFF
TRBV18,TRBJ2-1,NA,NA,TGTGCCAGCTCACCGGGGCGGGGTCCTTCCTACAATGAGCAGTTCTTC,CASSPGRGPSYNEQFF